The 3 T cell receptor beta chains below all came from one sample that was sequenced in a study of cytomegalovirus exposure and HLA in healthy donors. It was with 60 Vbeta and 13 Jbeta primers that the PCR ran. The protocol was immunoSEQ multiplex PCR, while the TCRdb copy is restricted to in-frame clones and leaves out a portion. This repertoire shows roughly 97,000 clones, about 80% found once; its top ten account for 5% to 6.5%. Source material: PBMCs. These TCRs come from a man between 60 and 75 years old in good health and CMV-seropositive.

In DNA, the CDR3 is TGTGCCAGCAGCGTAGGTGGGACAGGGCGTGACATTCAGTACTTC. Encoded protein: CASSVGGTGRDIQYF. This rearrangement joins TRBV9 to TRBJ2-4; the match to TRBD1 covers 9 bases. Trimming removed 0 bases from V and 8 bases from J; junction bases left unmatched: 6. The germline V gene encodes CDR1 SGDLS and CDR2 YYNGEE. The CDR3 has 15 amino acids.

The rearrangement joins TRBV13 to TRBJ2-5; perhaps TRBD1 as D (6 bases). The end of the DNA fits TRBJ2-7 better, so the J call may be wrong. Germline V gene sequence: CDR1 PRHDT, CDR2 FYEKMQ (reference sequence). The CDR3 consists of 13 residues. The CDR3 loop is CASTLQGSYEQYF. The CDR3, as DNA: TGTGCCAGCACCCTACAGGGCTCCTACGAGCAGTACTTC.

The chain employs TRBV19 and TRBJ1-5; 11 bases align to TRBD1. CDR3 size: 15 residues. The germline CDR1 and CDR2 sequences are LNHDA and SQIVND (reference sequence). Unmatched junction bases numbered 6, after V lost 7 bases and J lost 4 bases. The CDR3 sequence is CASKPGTGGNQPQHF. CDR3 coding DNA: TGTGCCAGTAAACCGGGGACAGGGGGTAATCAGCCCCAGCATTTT.